This TCR beta chain was obtained from a study of T cells after yellow fever vaccination. To note about this clonotype: Its antigen remains unknown. A much larger clonotype is one base distant, so this may be a read error.

Germline V gene lookup returns CDR1 LGHDT and CDR2 YNNKEL (reference sequence). CDR3 size: 17 residues. General study results and limits: Contaminants from the bulk population, in the form of abundant clonotypes, could be found in FACS-sorted repertoires. Weaker overall, the secondary response nonetheless peaked faster (day 5 versus 15).

Each CDR3 protein gets one entry after TCRdb re-called the 5' RACE reads with MiXCR. The table has roughly 250,000 distinct CDR3 sequences, 10% to 15% seen once. The V and J genes are TRBV3-1 and TRBJ1-2, with 9 bases aligning to TRBD1. Sequenced material: CD4+ T cells sorted from PBMCs, taken 45 days after the yellow fever booster vaccination. This sequence originates from a man aged 25 to 45 who received the YFV17D yellow fever vaccine. CDR3 protein: CTSSQGGTGNANYGYTF. For the CDR3, the DNA is TGTACCAGCAGCCAAGGAGGGACAGGGAACGCTAACTATGGCTACACCTTC.